The 14 T cell receptor beta chains given below trace back to one sample, sequenced in a study of T cell responses to AZD1222 COVID-19 vaccine. Assay used: immunoSEQ multiplex PCR; TCRdb lists only in-frame clones, some missing. Of approximately 90,000 clones in the sample, around 90% were seen once. Sample: peripheral blood, taken on day 0 of AZD1222 vaccination. The receptors shown here come from an adult in good health.

The chain employs TRBV2 and TRBJ2-2; TRBD2 might be the D (6 bases). CDR1 is SNHLY, CDR2 FYNNEI, per germline. V was cut by 8 bases and J by 3 bases, with 25 bases left in between. The length of the CDR3 is 18 residues. The CDR3, as DNA: TGTGCCAGCGGGAGGAAAGACAGAGGTCGTGGTGACACCGGGGAGCTGTTTTTT. Encoded protein: CASGRKDRGRGDTGELFF.

The V and J genes are TRBV5-1 and TRBJ2-7, with a tentative D call TRBD2 (5 bases). The CDR3 length is 16 residues. Trimming took off 4 bases at V and 0 bases at J, with 17 bases between the two ends. Germline values: CDR1 SGHRS, CDR2 YFSETQ. CDR3 in DNA: TGCGCCAGCAGCGCCGGCGGGCAGGCCCGCTCCTACGAGCAGTACTTC. Translation: CASSAGGQARSYEQYF. The full variable domain, with the rest looked up from reference TRBV5-1 and TRBJ2-7, is KAGVTQTPRYLIKTRGQQVTLSCSPISGHRSVSWYQQTPGQGLQFLFEYFSETQRNKGNFPGRFSGRQFSNSRSEMNVSTLELGDSALYLCASSAGGQARSYEQYFGPGTRLTVT.

The rearrangement links TRBV12-3 or TRBV12-4 to TRBJ1-1; D is unresolved. Trimming removed 3 bases from V and 4 bases from J, with 9 bases in between. The CDR3 covers 13 residues. CDR3 nucleotides: TGTGCCAGCAGTTTGAGTGGCGGCACTGAAGCTTTCTTT. It encodes CASSLSGGTEAFF.

The chain recombines TRBV4-3 with TRBJ2-3, with TRBD2 identical over 8 bases. V was clipped by 2 bases and J by 5 bases; unmatched bases: 9. The germline V gene has CDR1 LGHNA and CDR2 YSLEER. The CDR3 has 16 amino acids. Here the CDR3 reads CASSQSVSGVRDTQYF. CDR3 in DNA: TGCGCCAGCAGCCAATCGGTTAGCGGGGTTCGAGATACGCAGTATTTT.

V usage is TRBV27 and J usage is TRBJ1-2, with 7 bases identical to TRBD1. The germline V gene encodes CDR1 MNHEY and CDR2 SMNVEV (reference sequence). J lost 3 bases, V lost 6 bases, and 10 bases had no gene match. The CDR3 is made up of 15 amino acids. CDR3 sequence (DNA): TGTGCCAGCAGAAGGTCGGGACAGAACTACTATGGCTACACCTTC. This gives the protein CASRRSGQNYYGYTF.

The rearrangement links TRBV12-3 or TRBV12-4 to TRBJ2-1; D unclear. The ends were cut back, 6 bases at V and 9 bases at J, with 9 bases in the middle. CDR3 length: 11 residues. The CDR3 sequence is CASSPSGEQFF. CDR3 DNA: TGTGCCAGCAGCCCGAGTGGTGAGCAGTTCTTC.

This chain links TRBV18 with TRBJ2-5; TRBD1 matches 8 bases. The CDR3 length is 14 residues. Germline V CDR1 and CDR2: KGHSH, LQKENI. Unmatched junction bases numbered 3, after V lost 4 bases and J lost 2 bases. The CDR3 coding sequence is TGTGCCAGCTCACTGGGACAGGTACAAGAGACCCAGTACTTC. This translates into CASSLGQVQETQYF.

J is TRBJ2-6 and V is TRBV7-2; D unclear. The CDR3 runs to 16 residues. Germline V gene sequence: CDR1 SGHTA, CDR2 FQGNSA. The V gene lost 1 base and the J gene lost 0 bases, with 7 bases spanning the gap. The CDR3 region is CASSLVLRSGANVLTF. The DNA of the CDR3 is TGTGCCAGCAGCTTAGTGTTACGCTCTGGGGCCAACGTCCTGACTTTC.

In this sample, this clone turned up once. This chain connects TRBV7-8 to TRBJ2-1, with D possibly TRBD2 on 6 matching bases. Trimming took 3 bases from V and 0 from J, leaving 21 bases between them. The CDR3 sequence is 19 residues long. The germline CDR1 and CDR2 sequences are SGHVS and FQNEAQ. CDR3 loop: CASSLRSVGGWSSYNEQFF. In nucleotides, the CDR3 is TGTGCCAGCAGCTTGAGAAGCGTGGGAGGCTGGAGCTCCTACAATGAGCAGTTCTTC.

The chain links TRBV6-5 to TRBJ1-4; D gene uncertain. Trimming removed 7 bases from V and 3 bases from J, with 9 bases in between. CDR3 length equals 13 residues. Germline V gene lookup returns CDR1 MNHEY and CDR2 SVGAGI. The CDR3 protein is CASNTEPNEKLFF. The CDR3 nucleotides are TGTGCCAGCAACACCGAACCTAATGAAAAACTGTTTTTT.

This clone has a handful of counts. The genes are TRBV5-1 and TRBJ2-5; D unclear. From germline, CDR1 is SGHRS and CDR2 YFSETQ. V was pared by 4 bases and J by 2 bases, with 3 bases between. The CDR3 has 11 residues. The CDR3 DNA follows: TGCGCCAGCAGCCAGCAAGAGACCCAGTACTTC. Encoded protein: CASSQQETQYF.

The CDR3 sequence: CASTRTRYSNQPQHF. The CDR3 region has the DNA TGTGCCAGTACCAGGACACGGTATAGCAATCAGCCCCAGCATTTT. The V gene is TRBV19, the J gene TRBJ1-5; D is possibly TRBD1 (5 bases). Per the germline V gene, CDR1 is LNHDA and CDR2 is SQIVND (reference sequence). With 7 bases removed from V and 0 bases from J, the gap between germline ends came to 13 bases. The CDR3 sequence is 15 residues long.

On this clone: Other DNA variants within this sample encode the same CDR3. The gene calls are TRBV9 and TRBJ1-1, with unresolved D. The CDR3 length is 14 residues. Germline assignment: CDR1 SGDLS and CDR2 YYNGEE. V lost 1 base and J lost 3, with 10 bases in between. CDR3 loop: CASSVNSGDTEAFF. DNA for the CDR3: TGTGCCAGCAGCGTAAATTCCGGGGACACTGAAGCTTTCTTT.

J is TRBJ1-2 and V is TRBV13; D remains unclear. Germline CDR1 and CDR2: PRHDT and FYEKMQ (reference sequence). The CDR3 loop spans 12 amino acids. V was shortened by 5 bases and J by 7 bases, with 11 bases between the two germline ends. The CDR3 bases are TGTGCCAGCAGCCTCAGTAGGGTTGGCTACACCTTC. It translates to CASSLSRVGYTF. Looking up the rest from reference TRBV13 and TRBJ1-2 gives the full variable domain: AAGVIQSPRHLIKEKRETATLKCYPIPRHDTVYWYQQGPGQDPQFLISFYEKMQSDKGSIPDRFSAQQFSDYHSELNMSSLELGDSALYFCASSLSRVGYTFGSGTRLTVV.